The 32 T cell receptor beta chains listed next were all sequenced from one sample in a study of regulatory T cells in long-lasting Graves disease. Libraries of TCR beta came from iRepertoire HTBI primers plus Arm-PCR of CDR3 regions. TCRdb itself ran the multiplex PCR reads through MiXCR, one entry per CDR3 protein. The top ten hold about 25% of the sample, which has 400,000 to 650,000 distinct CDR3 sequences, approximately 16% seen once. Time point: newly diagnosed GD, antithyroid drugs for less than 3 months. Scientists built the TCR library using RNA that was extracted from PBMCs. Another study also made use of these data, one on T cells in Graves' hyperthyroidism and ophthalmopathy.

The starting material was peripheral blood mononuclear cells (PBMCs), obtained at new diagnosis, from a patient treated with antithyroid drugs. Receptor source: a woman aged 40 to 65 with Graves disease.

This clonotype was recorded at least ten times. The CDR3 sequence is CASRVGYDQPQHF. CDR3 DNA: TGTGCCAGCAGGGTCGGGTATGATCAGCCCCAGCATTTT. The chain links TRBV6-1 to TRBJ1-5; D is ambiguous. V was clipped by 6 bases and J by 5 bases, with 11 bases between them. This CDR3 region has 13 residues. Germline-derived CDR1 and CDR2 are MNHNS and SASEGT.

This clonotype was counted at least ten times. The gene calls are TRBV30 and TRBJ1-1; a possible D gene is TRBD1 (5 bases). Germline V gives CDR1 GTSNPN, CDR2 SVGIG (reference sequence). The CDR3 runs to 12 residues. Deletions cut 7 bases from V and 4 bases from J, with 13 bases between. The CDR3 spells CASRRGGTEAFF. In DNA form, the CDR3 reads TGTGCCTCGAGGAGGGGAGGCACTGAAGCTTTCTTT.

This clonotype was seen only a few times. This chain links TRBV6-5 with TRBJ2-5, with D hard to call. Germline V gene sequence: CDR1 MNHEY, CDR2 SVGAGI. V was shortened by 2 bases and J by 1 base, with 8 bases between the two germline ends. The CDR3 is 14 residues long. The CDR3 is CASSYPDFQETQYF. CDR3 nucleotide sequence: TGTGCCAGCAGTTACCCCGACTTCCAAGAGACCCAGTACTTC.

The table lists this clonotype with many counts. This chain links TRBV3-1 with TRBJ1-1; unclear D gene. Germline-derived CDR1 and CDR2 are LGHDT and YNNKEL (reference sequence). Deletions cut 4 bases from V and 6 bases from J, with 12 bases between. The CDR3 extends over 13 amino acids. Here the CDR3 reads CASSPQLESEAFF. The CDR3 region has the DNA TGTGCCAGCAGCCCCCAGTTAGAATCTGAAGCTTTCTTT.

This clonotype was counted a few times. The chain combines TRBV18 with TRBJ2-3; 15 bases fit TRBD2. The V segment lost 5 bases and the J segment 4 bases; nucleotides outside the gene matches: 4. The CDR3 extends over 16 amino acids. CDR1 and CDR2 (germline): KGHSH, LQKENI. The CDR3 DNA reads TGTGCCAGCTCATTTGGACTAGCGGGGGGGCCAGATACGCAGTATTTT. This encodes CASSFGLAGGPDTQYF. Full variable domain (remainder filled in from reference TRBV18 and TRBJ2-3): NAGVMQNPRHLVRRRGQEARLRCSPMKGHSHVYWYRQLPEEGLKFMVYLQKENIIDESGMPKERFSAEFPKEGPSILRIQQVVRGDSAAYFCASSFGLAGGPDTQYFGPGTRLTVL.

This clonotype was detected many times. CDR3 in amino acids: CASIPGGGREKLFF. DNA for the CDR3: TGTGCCAGTATCCCCGGGGGCGGGCGTGAAAAACTGTTTTTT. The chain couples TRBV19 to TRBJ1-4, with TRBD1 as a possible D gene (6 bases). This CDR3 region has 14 residues. V shed 7 bases and J shed 7 bases, with 16 bases lying between them. The V gene's germline CDR1 is LNHDA and CDR2 SQIVND (reference sequence).

The chain is built from TRBV5-1 and TRBJ1-2; the D gene is possibly TRBD1 (6 bases). The CDR3 is made up of 15 amino acids. V lost 4 bases, J lost 4 bases, and 17 bases lay in between. CDR1 SGHRS and CDR2 YFSETQ come from the germline V gene. For the CDR3, the DNA is TGCGCCAGCAGCCAGACGGGGGGCGCGGGCTATGGCTACACCTTC. Encoded protein: CASSQTGGAGYGYTF. The entire variable domain, with the rest obtained from reference TRBV5-1 and TRBJ1-2, is as follows: KAGVTQTPRYLIKTRGQQVTLSCSPISGHRSVSWYQQTPGQGLQFLFEYFSETQRNKGNFPGRFSGRQFSNSRSEMNVSTLELGDSALYLCASSQTGGAGYGYTFGSGTRLTVV.

Concerning this clonotype itself: The junction departs from the called germline gene at one end, perhaps through a read error. The V gene is TRBV5-1, the J gene TRBJ1-6, with unresolved D. Germline CDR1 reads SGHRS; CDR2 reads YFSETQ. CDR3 length equals 17 residues. CDR3 coding DNA: TGCTCCAGCAGCTTGGCGTCTAGCCCCATCTATAATTCACCCCTCCACTTT. This gives the protein CSSSLASSPIYNSPLHF.

This clonotype was recorded at least ten times. The rearrangement joins TRBV30 to TRBJ1-4; 9 bases match TRBD1. The CDR3 covers 12 residues. Germline loops: CDR1 GTSNPN, CDR2 SVGIG (reference sequence). DNA of the CDR3: TGTGCAGCACAGGGGGCGTGGGAAAAACTGTTTTTT. Encoded protein: CAAQGAWEKLFF.

This clonotype was detected ten times or more. The chain joins TRBV5-1 to TRBJ1-4; D is uncertain. V lost 0 bases to trimming and J lost 4 bases, with 7 bases between them. CDR3 length: 14 amino acids. Germline V gene data show CDR1 as SGHRS and CDR2 as YFSETQ. DNA for the CDR3: TGCGCCAGCAGCTTGGGGCAGGATAATGAAAAACTGTTTTTT. Its protein is CASSLGQDNEKLFF.

There are a few counts of this clonotype. The chain joins TRBV5-4 to TRBJ2-1, with D possibly matching TRBD1 (6 bases). Germline CDR1 and CDR2: SGHNT and YYREEE (reference sequence). The CDR3 covers 17 residues. Trimming took 4 bases from V and 7 from J, leaving 24 bases between them. The CDR3 nucleotides are TGTGCCAGCAGCAACTTGCTGTCTAGGGGGTCCGGGAATGAGCAGTTCTTC. Amino acid sequence: CASSNLLSRGSGNEQFF.

This clonotype was seen at least ten times. V is TRBV3-1 and J is TRBJ1-1; D unresolved. The germline CDR1 and CDR2 sequences are LGHDT and YNNKEL (reference sequence). V lost 1 base and J 1 base, leaving 16 bases between the germline ends. CDR3 length: 17 amino acids. In DNA form, the CDR3 reads TGTGCCAGCAGCCAAGGGCCCAGATCATTTAGGAACACTGAAGCTTTCTTT. It codes for CASSQGPRSFRNTEAFF.

In this sample, this clonotype turned up a few times. The chain links TRBV27 to TRBJ2-7; perhaps D is TRBD1 or TRBD2 (5 bases each). The CDR3 consists of 15 residues. The germline V gene encodes CDR1 MNHEY and CDR2 SMNVEV (reference sequence). V lost 7 bases, J lost 1 base, and 17 bases lay in between. The CDR3 DNA sequence: TGTGCCAGCACTCCCCGGGACGGGGAGTCCTACGAGCAGTACTTC. This sequence encodes CASTPRDGESYEQYF.

This clonotype was picked up a small number of times. This chain joins TRBV20-1 and TRBJ1-2, with D maybe TRBD1 (6 bases). V dropped 4 bases and J dropped 6 bases, with 24 bases sitting between them. CDR1 and CDR2 (germline): DFQATT, SNEGSKA (reference sequence). There are 16 residues in the CDR3. CDR3: CSAKEVGGGETNGYTF. CDR3 coding DNA: TGCAGTGCTAAAGAGGTTGGGGGGGGCGAAACGAATGGCTACACCTTC.

This clonotype was observed at least ten times. The rearrangement links TRBV28 to TRBJ2-7, with D unresolved. Germline V CDR1 and CDR2: MDHEN, SYDVKM. The CDR3 spans 13 residues. V gave up 6 bases and J gave up 0 bases, with 9 bases separating them. CDR3 region: CASSFRSSYEQYF. CDR3 bases: TGTGCCAGCAGCTTCCGTAGCTCCTACGAGCAGTACTTC.

This clonotype was recorded at least ten times. V gene TRBV12-3 or TRBV12-4 combines with J gene TRBJ1-1; 7 nucleotides match TRBD1. J gave up 3 bases and V 7 bases, and 14 bases lay outside the gene matches. This CDR3 has 16 residues. CDR3 sequence reads: CASTLIGGGAYTEAFF. As DNA, the CDR3 is TGTGCCAGCACTCTGATTGGAGGGGGCGCGTACACTGAAGCTTTCTTT.

This clonotype came up a few times. This rearrangement joins TRBV11-2 to TRBJ2-5; 8 nucleotides align to TRBD1. Per germline, CDR1 SGHAT and CDR2 FQNNGV. The CDR3 is 16 residues long. V lost 5 bases, J lost 4 bases, and 12 bases stayed unmatched. The CDR3 nucleotides are TGTGCCAGCAGCATTGGGACAGGCACTAATACAGAGACCCAGTACTTC. This encodes CASSIGTGTNTETQYF.

V usage is TRBV5-1 and J usage is TRBJ1-1, with D possibly matching TRBD1 (5 bases). Germline CDR1 is SGHRS and CDR2 is YFSETQ. Trimming left V 1 base short and J 0 bases short, with 10 bases between. The CDR3 is made up of 15 amino acids. The CDR3 DNA reads as TGCGCCAGCAGCTTGATGGGGCAGGTGAACACTGAAGCTTTCTTT. Translated, it gives CASSLMGQVNTEAFF. The variable domain in full, with the rest retrieved from reference TRBV5-1 and TRBJ1-1, is KAGVTQTPRYLIKTRGQQVTLSCSPISGHRSVSWYQQTPGQGLQFLFEYFSETQRNKGNFPGRFSGRQFSNSRSEMNVSTLELGDSALYLCASSLMGQVNTEAFFGQGTRLTVV.

This chain joins TRBV19 and TRBJ1-5; 10 positions match TRBD1. Germline lookup yields CDR1 LNHDA and CDR2 SQIVND (reference sequence). The CDR3 extends over 15 amino acids. V shed 4 bases, J shed 6 bases, and the junction held 6 bases outside the gene matches. The CDR3 spells CASSRTGGRGQPQHF. In DNA form, the CDR3 reads TGTGCCAGTAGTAGGACAGGGGGAAGGGGTCAGCCCCAGCATTTT.

This clonotype has at least ten counts. The V and J genes are TRBV28 and TRBJ1-2, with 7 bases that match TRBD1. CDR1 is MDHEN and CDR2 is SYDVKM in the germline V gene. V lost 6 bases, J lost 6 bases, and 7 bases stayed unmatched. The CDR3 extends over 13 amino acids. DNA of the CDR3: TGTGCCAGCAGACAAACAGGGGACAATGGCTACACCTTC. This gives the protein CASRQTGDNGYTF.

CDR3 sequence reads: CASSPLRVESPLHF. In DNA form, the CDR3 reads TGCGCCAGCAGCCCCCTCAGGGTTGAGTCACCCCTCCACTTT. The chain recombines TRBV5-1 with TRBJ1-6, with TRBD1 as a possible D gene (5 bases). This CDR3 is built from 14 residues. Trimming stripped 4 bases from V and 10 bases from J, with 15 bases between. The V gene's germline CDR1 is SGHRS and CDR2 YFSETQ. The variable domain in full, with the rest retrieved from reference TRBV5-1 and TRBJ1-6, is KAGVTQTPRYLIKTRGQQVTLSCSPISGHRSVSWYQQTPGQGLQFLFEYFSETQRNKGNFPGRFSGRQFSNSRSEMNVSTLELGDSALYLCASSPLRVESPLHFGNGTRLTVT.

This clonotype has a count of ten or more. The V call is TRBV30, the J call TRBJ1-4; maybe TRBD1 (6 bases). Germline values: CDR1 GTSNPN, CDR2 SVGIG (reference sequence). The CDR3 runs to 13 residues. The V and J ends lost 0 bases and 7 bases respectively, with 9 bases between them. The CDR3 DNA reads as TGTGCCTGGAGTGTGGGGGCGACTGAAAAACTGTTTTTT. This sequence encodes CAWSVGATEKLFF. Using reference TRBV30 and TRBJ1-4 for the parts outside the CDR3, the full variable domain is SQTIHQWPATLVQPVGSPLSLECTVEGTSNPNLYWYRQAAGRGLQLLFYSVGIGQISSEVPQNLSASRPQDRQFILSSKKLLLSDSGFYLCAWSVGATEKLFFGSGTQLSVL.

This clonotype was observed at least ten times. The V and J genes are TRBV5-1 and TRBJ1-2; D unclear. This CDR3 region has 14 residues. Germline-derived CDR1 and CDR2 are SGHRS and YFSETQ. V lost 2 bases and J lost 6, with 14 bases in between. CDR3 protein: CASSLSGVGNGYTF. In nucleotides, the CDR3 is TGCGCCAGCAGCTTATCGGGAGTCGGGAATGGCTACACCTTC.

In its sample, this clonotype was seen many times. V is TRBV3-1 and J is TRBJ1-5, with D unresolved. Trimming took 1 base from V and 7 from J, leaving 11 bases between them. The V gene's germline CDR1 is LGHDT and CDR2 YNNKEL (reference sequence). This CDR3 has 14 amino acids. CDR3 nucleotide sequence: TGTGCCAGCAGCCAAGTCGGGTTCATCCAGCCCCAGCATTTT. Protein: CASSQVGFIQPQHF.

This clonotype showed up many times. The V call is TRBV10-3, the J call TRBJ1-1; tentatively, D is TRBD1 (5 bases). The V gene lost 5 bases and the J gene lost 5 bases, with 15 bases spanning the gap. The CDR3 totals 14 residues. In germline, CDR1 is ENHRY, CDR2 SYGVKD. For the CDR3, the DNA is TGTGCCATCAGTTCGGCGGGGGTGGAGACTGAAGCTTTCTTT. It encodes CAISSAGVETEAFF.

The rearrangement uses TRBV27 and TRBJ1-3, with D possibly matching TRBD1 (6 bases). Trimming took off 5 bases at V and 4 bases at J, with 15 bases between the two ends. CDR1 and CDR2 from the germline V gene are MNHEY and SMNVEV (reference sequence). The CDR3 sequence is 15 residues long. CDR3 nucleotide sequence: TGTGCCAGCAGTCCAGGACAGTTTTCGGGAAACACCATATATTTT. Translation: CASSPGQFSGNTIYF.

Many counts were recorded for this clonotype. The chain has TRBV7-8 and TRBJ2-5; possible D gene TRBD2, 5 bases. Germline V lookup: CDR1 SGHVS, CDR2 FQNEAQ. V lost 11 bases to trimming and J lost 2 bases, with 18 bases between them. This CDR3 comprises 14 residues. Here the CDR3 DNA reads TGTGCCGGGAAAGGGTTGGGGAGTCAAGAGACCCAGTACTTC. Its protein is CAGKGLGSQETQYF.

The chain links TRBV27 to TRBJ2-1, with D possibly TRBD1 on 6 matching bases. The CDR3 extends over 15 amino acids. Germline CDR1 reads MNHEY; CDR2 reads SMNVEV (reference sequence). The V end lost 4 bases, the J end lost 2 bases, and 12 bases lay between the germline ends. The CDR3 reads CASSSGAQAYNEQFF. The CDR3 DNA reads TGTGCCAGCAGTTCAGGGGCCCAGGCCTACAATGAGCAGTTCTTC.

This clonotype was counted many times. The J gene is TRBJ2-7, the V gene TRBV2; 7 bases agree with TRBD2. V gave up 5 bases and J gave up 3 bases; unmatched junction bases: 1. CDR1 SNHLY and CDR2 FYNNEI come from the germline V gene. This CDR3 comprises 12 residues. In DNA form, the CDR3 reads TGTGCCAGCAGTCGCGGGGGCTACGAGCAGTACTTC. Translated: CASSRGGYEQYF.

V usage is TRBV13 and J usage is TRBJ2-2; TRBD2 agrees at 10 bases. Trimming took 2 bases from V and 5 from J; bases not matched to a gene: 5. The CDR3 runs to 16 residues. Germline V gene sequence: CDR1 PRHDT, CDR2 FYEKMQ (reference sequence). CDR3 sequence: CASSLPSGGYTGELFF. CDR3 DNA: TGTGCCAGCAGCTTACCTAGCGGGGGATATACCGGGGAGCTGTTTTTT.

V and J are TRBV19 and TRBJ1-1; D ambiguous. V was pared by 7 bases and J by 0 bases, with 9 bases between. The CDR3 consists of 13 residues. CDR1 is LNHDA, CDR2 SQIVND, per germline (reference sequence). The CDR3 nucleotides are TGTGCCAGTACGCTTACCCTGAACACTGAAGCTTTCTTT. This encodes CASTLTLNTEAFF.

This clonotype has at least ten counts. CDR3 sequence (DNA): TGCAGTGCTGAGGCAGGGTGGAACACTGAAGCTTTCTTT. Its translation is CSAEAGWNTEAFF. This chain joins TRBV29-1 and TRBJ1-1; maybe TRBD1 (5 bases). Germline CDR1 SQVTM, CDR2 ANQGSEA. The CDR3 consists of 13 residues.